The 21 T cell receptor beta chains below come from one sample, sequenced in a study of CD8 T cells in Susac syndrome. An amount of RNA that ranged from about 0.45 to 1 ug was reverse transcribed with random hexamers. Via MiXCR, TCRdb re-called the immunoSEQ multiplex PCR reads, giving one row per CDR3 protein. The sample consists of more than 150,000 distinct CDR3 sequences, roughly 94% of them appearing once. The sequenced sample was CD8+ T cells from PBMCs. All receptors derive from a human donor with Susac syndrome.

The V and J genes are TRBV3-1 and TRBJ1-4; D gene uncertain. Germline V CDR1 and CDR2: LGHDT, YNNKEL (reference sequence). CDR3 length equals 13 residues. The V gene lost 6 bases and the J gene lost 4 bases, with 9 bases spanning the gap. Here the CDR3 reads CASSPDFNEKLFF. CDR3 DNA sequence: TGTGCCAGCAGTCCGGATTTTAATGAAAAACTGTTTTTT.

This clonotype was recorded once. The chain combines TRBV7-8 with TRBJ2-1; TRBD2 agrees at 16 bases. The CDR3 covers 16 residues. The trim removed 5 bases at V and 7 bases at J, leaving 5 bases unmatched. CDR1 and CDR2 from the germline V gene are SGHVS and FQNEAQ. The CDR3 DNA reads TGTGCCAGCAGCCAATCGGGACTAGCGGGGGGGAATGAGCAGTTCTTC. It codes for CASSQSGLAGGNEQFF.

J is TRBJ2-5 and V is TRBV7-9; 8 nucleotides line up with TRBD2. This CDR3 is 16 amino acids long. The germline gives CDR1 SEHNR, CDR2 FQNEAQ (reference sequence). V shed 5 bases, J shed 5 bases, and the junction held 13 bases outside the gene matches. CDR3 in amino acids: CASSPGGGPAVETQYF. The CDR3 DNA reads TGTGCCAGCAGCCCGGGAGGGGGACCTGCTGTTGAGACCCAGTACTTC.

The J gene is TRBJ2-7, the V gene TRBV5-1; unclear D gene. Germline V gene data show CDR1 as SGHRS and CDR2 as YFSETQ. CDR3 size: 15 residues. Trimming took 7 bases from V and 1 from J, leaving 18 bases between them. The CDR3 nucleotides read TGCGCCAGCGCCAGAACGTCCAGTCATTCCTACGAGCAGTACTTC. Protein: CASARTSSHSYEQYF.

In its sample, this clonotype was seen once. The gene calls are TRBV20-1 and TRBJ2-5; no definite D call. The CDR3 loop spans 12 amino acids. Germline values: CDR1 DFQATT, CDR2 SNEGSKA (reference sequence). Trimming removed 3 bases at V and 5 bases at J, with 10 bases between. This CDR3 reads CSASKAEETQYF. As DNA, the CDR3 is TGCAGTGCTAGTAAGGCAGAGGAGACCCAGTACTTC.

This sequence joins TRBV7-9 and TRBJ2-3; TRBD2 is a possible D gene (6 bases). CDR1 and CDR2 (germline): SEHNR, FQNEAQ (reference sequence). This CDR3 contains 15 residues. V was shortened by 3 bases and J by 4 bases, with 14 bases between the two germline ends. CDR3: CASSLELAPPDTQYF. CDR3 DNA: TGTGCCAGCAGCTTGGAACTAGCTCCCCCAGATACGCAGTATTTT. Using reference TRBV7-9 and TRBJ2-3 for the parts outside the CDR3, the full variable domain is DTGVSQNPRHKITKRGQNVTFRCDPISEHNRLYWYRQTLGQGPEFLTYFQNEAQLEKSRLLSDRFSAERPKGSFSTLEIQRTEQGDSAMYLCASSLELAPPDTQYFGPGTRLTVL.

The CDR3 nucleotides are TGTGCCACCAGCAGAGGTGGGCAAGGGATACAGCCCCAGCATTTT. It specifies CATSRGGQGIQPQHF. This rearrangement joins TRBV15 to TRBJ1-5; D is undetermined. This CDR3 region has 15 residues. The germline gives CDR1 LNHNV, CDR2 YYDKDF (reference sequence). Trimming cost V 1 base and J 7 bases, with 14 bases left between them. Full variable domain (rest looked up from reference TRBV15 and TRBJ1-5): DAMVIQNPRYQVTQFGKPVTLSCSQTLNHNVMYWYQQKSSQAPKLLFHYYDKDFNNEADTPDNFQSRRPNTSFCFLDIRSPGLGDTAMYLCATSRGGQGIQPQHFGDGTRLSIL.

V gene TRBV12-3 or TRBV12-4 combines with J gene TRBJ2-7; tentatively, D is TRBD1 (6 bases). The CDR3 covers 15 residues. V gave up 2 bases and J gave up 1 base, with 12 bases separating them. CDR3 in DNA: TGTGCCAGCAGTTTATCCCTTGGACAGTCCTACGAGCAGTACTTC. This translates into CASSLSLGQSYEQYF.

This clonotype was detected only once. The chain combines TRBV9 with TRBJ1-2; D unclear. V gave up 0 bases and J gave up 4 bases, with 4 bases separating them. Germline lookup yields CDR1 SGDLS and CDR2 YYNGEE. The CDR3 consists of 12 residues. CDR3 residues: CASSVASYGYTF. CDR3 DNA: TGTGCCAGCAGCGTAGCATCCTATGGCTACACCTTC.

V usage is TRBV7-9 and J usage is TRBJ2-1; D gene uncertain. The CDR3 covers 15 residues. Germline CDR1 is SEHNR and CDR2 is FQNEAQ (reference sequence). V gave up 3 bases and J gave up 0 bases, with 9 bases separating them. The CDR3 nucleotides read TGTGCCAGCAGCTTTTTGTCGGTCTCCTACAATGAGCAGTTCTTC. This encodes CASSFLSVSYNEQFF.

DNA for the CDR3: TGTGCCAGCAGCTTAATGGTTAGCAATCAGCCCCAGCATTTT. Translation: CASSLMVSNQPQHF. J is TRBJ1-5 and V is TRBV5-6; D gene unclear. Germline CDR1 is SGHDT and CDR2 is YYEEEE. The CDR3 sequence is 14 residues long. The V end lost 2 bases, the J end lost 0 bases, and 6 bases lay between the germline ends.

This chain connects TRBV20-1 to TRBJ2-2; 8 bases map to TRBD2. With 3 bases clipped from V and 6 bases from J, the junction kept 3 bases outside the gene matches. The CDR3 runs 13 residues. From germline, CDR1 is DFQATT and CDR2 SNEGSKA (reference sequence). The CDR3 sequence is CSASGRAAGELFF. For the CDR3, the DNA is TGCAGTGCTAGCGGGAGGGCCGCCGGGGAGCTGTTTTTT.

This chain links TRBV27 with TRBJ2-5, with 9 nucleotides matching TRBD2. The length of the CDR3 is 15 residues. Germline trimming cut 5 bases from V and 4 bases from J; bases unmatched to any gene: 8. Per the germline V gene, CDR1 is MNHEY and CDR2 is SMNVEV (reference sequence). Written as DNA, the CDR3 is TGTGCCAGCAGTCAAAGCGGGGGGCCACTAGAGACCCAGTACTTC. Encoded protein: CASSQSGGPLETQYF.

The chain employs TRBV20-1 and TRBJ1-1; weak D call: TRBD1 (6 bases). Between the trimmed V and J ends, which lost 5 bases and 2 bases, there was a span of 12 bases. This CDR3 is 13 amino acids long. Germline values: CDR1 DFQATT, CDR2 SNEGSKA (reference sequence). CDR3 sequence reads: CSAVPTGNTEAFF. The CDR3 bases are TGCAGTGCTGTACCGACAGGTAACACTGAAGCTTTCTTT.

This clonotype was seen more than once but under ten times. The chain is built from TRBV19 and TRBJ1-1, with TRBD1 matching 7 bases. The germline gives CDR1 LNHDA, CDR2 SQIVND (reference sequence). Trimming cost V 6 bases and J 3 bases; bases outside gene matches: 4. The CDR3 is 13 residues long. The CDR3 is CASSRQGDTEAFF. The CDR3 region has the DNA TGTGCCAGTAGCAGACAGGGCGACACTGAAGCTTTCTTT. The full variable domain, completed using reference TRBV19 and TRBJ1-1, is DGGITQSPKYLFRKEGQNVTLSCEQNLNHDAMYWYRQDPGQGLRLIYYSQIVNDFQKGDIAEGYSVSREKKESFPLTVTSAQKNPTAFYLCASSRQGDTEAFFGQGTRLTVV.

V gene TRBV27 combines with J gene TRBJ1-1; D is unclear. Trimming pared 2 bases from V and 6 bases from J, leaving 10 bases between. The germline V gene has CDR1 MNHEY and CDR2 SMNVEV (reference sequence). The CDR3 contains 13 residues. The CDR3 nucleotides are TGTGCCAGCAGTTTAGTGATGACGGCTGAAGCTTTCTTT. Translating it yields CASSLVMTAEAFF.

The chain links TRBV5-4 to TRBJ1-2; 7 bases line up with TRBD1. J lost 4 bases, V lost 6 bases, and 15 bases had no gene match. Germline V CDR1 and CDR2: SGHNT, YYREEE (reference sequence). CDR3 size: 16 residues. CDR3 DNA: TGTGCCAGCAACTCAGTTACAGGGGAGTTGAGCTATGGCTACACCTTC. It encodes CASNSVTGELSYGYTF. The whole variable domain, filled in from reference TRBV5-4 and TRBJ1-2, reads ETGVTQSPTHLIKTRGQQVTLRCSSQSGHNTVSWYQQALGQGPQFIFQYYREEENGRGNFPPRFSGLQFPNYSSELNVNALELDDSALYLCASNSVTGELSYGYTFGSGTRLTVV.

The V and J genes are TRBV4-1 and TRBJ2-1; 10 bases map to TRBD1. The CDR3 sequence is 15 residues long. V dropped 1 base and J dropped 9; count of bases not matched to a gene: 6. CDR1 MGHRA and CDR2 YSYEKL come from the germline V gene. The CDR3 nucleotides read TGCGCCAGCAGCCAAGCCGGGACAGGGGAGGGTGAGCAGTTCTTC. Translation gives CASSQAGTGEGEQFF.

V gene TRBV30 combines with J gene TRBJ2-7; 11 bases are shared with TRBD2. The CDR3 runs 15 residues. The germline CDR1 and CDR2 sequences are GTSNPN and SVGIG (reference sequence). V lost 3 bases, J lost 2 bases, and 6 bases stayed unmatched. In DNA form, the CDR3 reads TGTGCCTGGAGCCCTATAGCGGGGGGGCCCTACGAGCAGTACTTC. Its translation: CAWSPIAGGPYEQYF.

The rearrangement uses TRBV27 and TRBJ2-5; TRBD1 agrees at 7 bases. The CDR3 covers 15 residues. Germline V CDR1 and CDR2: MNHEY, SMNVEV (reference sequence). V gave up 0 bases and J gave up 1 base; unmatched junction bases: 2. The CDR3 loop reads CASSLSWDSQETQYF. CDR3 in DNA: TGTGCCAGCAGTTTATCTTGGGACAGCCAAGAGACCCAGTACTTC.

The chain links TRBV6-1 to TRBJ2-5, with 9 bases lining up with TRBD2. This CDR3 is built from 15 residues. Germline CDR1 and CDR2: MNHNS and SASEGT. Unmatched junction bases numbered 8, after V lost 7 bases and J lost 2 bases. The CDR3 region is CASMGLAGLQETQYF. As DNA, the CDR3 is TGTGCCAGCATGGGGCTAGCGGGATTACAAGAGACCCAGTACTTC.